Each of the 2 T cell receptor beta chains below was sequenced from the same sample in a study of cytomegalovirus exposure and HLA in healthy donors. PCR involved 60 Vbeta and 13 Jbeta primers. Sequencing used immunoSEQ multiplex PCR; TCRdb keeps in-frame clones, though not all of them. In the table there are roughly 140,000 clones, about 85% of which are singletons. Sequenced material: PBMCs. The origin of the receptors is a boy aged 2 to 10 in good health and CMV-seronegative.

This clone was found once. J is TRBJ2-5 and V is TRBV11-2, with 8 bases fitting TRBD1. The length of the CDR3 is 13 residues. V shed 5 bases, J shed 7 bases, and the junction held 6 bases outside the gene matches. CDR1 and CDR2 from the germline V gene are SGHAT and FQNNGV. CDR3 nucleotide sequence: TGTGCCAGCAGCCCGGGACAGGAAGGGACCCAGTACTTC. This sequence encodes CASSPGQEGTQYF.

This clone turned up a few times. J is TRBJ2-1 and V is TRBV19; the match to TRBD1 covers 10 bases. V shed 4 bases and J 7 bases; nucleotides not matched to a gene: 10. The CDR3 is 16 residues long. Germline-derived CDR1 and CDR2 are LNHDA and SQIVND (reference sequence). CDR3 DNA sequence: TGTGCCAGTAGTACTTCTTCCGGGACAGGGGTGAATGAGCAGTTCTTC. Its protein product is CASSTSSGTGVNEQFF.